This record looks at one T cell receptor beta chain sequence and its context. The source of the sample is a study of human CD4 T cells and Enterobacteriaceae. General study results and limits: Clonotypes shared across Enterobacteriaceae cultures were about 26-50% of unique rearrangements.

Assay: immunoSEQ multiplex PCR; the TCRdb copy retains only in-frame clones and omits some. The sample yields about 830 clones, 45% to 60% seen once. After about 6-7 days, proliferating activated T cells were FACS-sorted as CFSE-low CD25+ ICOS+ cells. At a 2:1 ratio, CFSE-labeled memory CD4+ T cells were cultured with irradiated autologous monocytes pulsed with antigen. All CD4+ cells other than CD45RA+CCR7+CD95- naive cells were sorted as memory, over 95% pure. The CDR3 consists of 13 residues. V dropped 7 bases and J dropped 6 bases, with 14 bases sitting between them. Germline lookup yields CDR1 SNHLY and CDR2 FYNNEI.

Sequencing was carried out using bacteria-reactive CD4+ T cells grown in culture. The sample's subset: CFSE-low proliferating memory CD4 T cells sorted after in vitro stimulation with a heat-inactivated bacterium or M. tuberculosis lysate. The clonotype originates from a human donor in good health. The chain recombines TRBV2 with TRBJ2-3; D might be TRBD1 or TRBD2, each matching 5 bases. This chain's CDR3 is CASNFHEGDTQYF. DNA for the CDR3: TGTGCCAGCAACTTTCATGAGGGGGATACGCAGTATTTT.